This T cell receptor (beta chain) was sequenced during a study of blood T cell repertoires in COVID-19. Germline V gene lookup returns CDR1 KGHSH and CDR2 LQKENI. V lost 2 bases and J lost 10, with 18 bases in between. CDR3 length: 15 residues. Libraries were prepared by immunoSEQ multiplex PCR; TCRdb keeps only in-frame clonotypes and omits some of them. The repertoire holds about 210,000 clones, with 65% to 85% as singletons. This clonotype was sampled from a man aged 50-60 years with active or convalescent COVID-19. The chain couples TRBV18 to TRBJ1-5; TRBD1 might be the D (5 bases). Input material: peripheral blood. Written as DNA, the CDR3 is TGTGCCAGCTCACCAAGGATTGCCAGGGAGGAACCCCAGCATTTT. It encodes CASSPRIAREEPQHF.